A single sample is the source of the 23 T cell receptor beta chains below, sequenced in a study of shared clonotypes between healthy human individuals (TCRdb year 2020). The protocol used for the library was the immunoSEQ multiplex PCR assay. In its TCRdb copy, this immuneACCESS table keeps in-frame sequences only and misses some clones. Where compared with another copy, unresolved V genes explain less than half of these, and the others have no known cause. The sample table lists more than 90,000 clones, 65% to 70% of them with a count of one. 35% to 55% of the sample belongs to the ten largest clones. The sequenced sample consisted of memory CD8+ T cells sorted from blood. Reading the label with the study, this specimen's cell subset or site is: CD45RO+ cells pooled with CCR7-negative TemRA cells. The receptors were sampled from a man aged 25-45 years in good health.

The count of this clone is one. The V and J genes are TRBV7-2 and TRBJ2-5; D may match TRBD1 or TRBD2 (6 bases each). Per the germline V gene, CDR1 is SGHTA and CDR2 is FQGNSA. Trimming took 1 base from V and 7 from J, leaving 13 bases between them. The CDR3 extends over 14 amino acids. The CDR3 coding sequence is TGTGCCAGCAGCTTAGGAGGGGGGCTTGTGACCCAGTACTTC. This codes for CASSLGGGLVTQYF.

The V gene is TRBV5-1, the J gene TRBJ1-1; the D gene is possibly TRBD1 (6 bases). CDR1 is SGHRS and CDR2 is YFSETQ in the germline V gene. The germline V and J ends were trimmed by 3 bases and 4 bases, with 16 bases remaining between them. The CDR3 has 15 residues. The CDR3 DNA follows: TGCGCCAGCAGCTCCGACACGGGGGCTACCACTGAAGCTTTCTTT. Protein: CASSSDTGATTEAFF.

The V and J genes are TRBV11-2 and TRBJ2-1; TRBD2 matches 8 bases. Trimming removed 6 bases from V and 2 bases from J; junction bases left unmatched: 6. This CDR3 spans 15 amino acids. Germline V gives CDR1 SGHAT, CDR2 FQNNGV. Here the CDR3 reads CASSLSGSTYNEQFF. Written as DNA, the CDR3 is TGTGCCAGCAGTCTAAGCGGGAGTACCTACAATGAGCAGTTCTTC.

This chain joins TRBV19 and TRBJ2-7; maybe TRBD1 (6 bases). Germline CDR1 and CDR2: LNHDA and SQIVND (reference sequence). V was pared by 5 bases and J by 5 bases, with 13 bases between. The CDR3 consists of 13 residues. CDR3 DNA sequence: TGTGCCAGTAGTTCCTCGACAGGCGACGAGCAGTACTTC. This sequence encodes CASSSSTGDEQYF.

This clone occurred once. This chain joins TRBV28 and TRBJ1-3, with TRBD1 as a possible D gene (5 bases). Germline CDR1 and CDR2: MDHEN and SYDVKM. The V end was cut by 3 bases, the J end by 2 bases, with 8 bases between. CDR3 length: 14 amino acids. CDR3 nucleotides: TGTGCCAGCAGTTTCCCAGGGACTGGAAACACCATATATTTT. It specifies CASSFPGTGNTIYF.

CDR3 nucleotides: TGTGCCTGGAGTGCTGTCCGGGGCTTTATATCCTACGAGCAGTACTTC. It is translated as CAWSAVRGFISYEQYF. The J gene is TRBJ2-7, the V gene TRBV30; D tentatively reads TRBD1 or TRBD2 (5 bases each). Germline V gene sequence: CDR1 GTSNPN, CDR2 SVGIG (reference sequence). Trimming pared 1 base from V and 1 base from J, leaving 17 bases between. The CDR3 length is 16 residues.

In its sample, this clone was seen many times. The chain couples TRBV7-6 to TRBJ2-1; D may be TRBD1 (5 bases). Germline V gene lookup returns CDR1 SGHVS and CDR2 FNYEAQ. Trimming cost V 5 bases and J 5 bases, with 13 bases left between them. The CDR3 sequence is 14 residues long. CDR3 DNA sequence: TGTGCCAGCAGCCCGACCAGGGAAGACAATGAGCAGTTCTTC. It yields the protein CASSPTREDNEQFF. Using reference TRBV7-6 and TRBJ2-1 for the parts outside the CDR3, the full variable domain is GAGVSQSPRYKVTKRGQDVALRCDPISGHVSLYWYRQALGQGPEFLTYFNYEAQQDKSGLPNDRFSAERPEGSISTLTIQRTEQRDSAMYRCASSPTREDNEQFFGPGTRLTVL.

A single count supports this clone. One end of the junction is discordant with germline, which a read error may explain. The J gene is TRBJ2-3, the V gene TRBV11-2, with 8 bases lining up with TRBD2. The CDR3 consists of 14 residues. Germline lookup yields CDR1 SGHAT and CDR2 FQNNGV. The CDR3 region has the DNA TGTGCCAGCAGATTAGCGGGGTTAACAGATACGCAGTATTTT. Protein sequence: CASRLAGLTDTQYF.

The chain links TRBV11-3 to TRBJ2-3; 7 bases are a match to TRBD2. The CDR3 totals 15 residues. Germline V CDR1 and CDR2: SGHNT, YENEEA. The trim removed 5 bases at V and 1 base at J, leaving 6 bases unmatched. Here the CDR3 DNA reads TGTGCCAGCAGCCGATCGGGGGGTGGCACAGATACGCAGTATTTT. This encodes CASSRSGGGTDTQYF.

The CDR3 coding sequence is TGTGCCAGCAGCTTAGTTGGAGGGACAGGGCAGTTCTTC. This translates into CASSLVGGTGQFF. The V call is TRBV11-3, the J call TRBJ2-1; 8 nucleotides align to TRBD1. The V gene's germline CDR1 is SGHNT and CDR2 YENEEA. The CDR3 contains 13 residues. V lost 1 base to trimming and J lost 12 bases; unmatched junction nucleotides: 5.

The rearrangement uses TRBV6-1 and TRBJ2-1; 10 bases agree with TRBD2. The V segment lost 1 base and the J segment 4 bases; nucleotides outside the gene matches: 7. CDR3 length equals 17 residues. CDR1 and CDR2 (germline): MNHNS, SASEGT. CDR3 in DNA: TGTGCCAGCAGTGAAGGAGTTAGCGGGGGGTCTTACAATGAGCAGTTCTTC. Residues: CASSEGVSGGSYNEQFF.

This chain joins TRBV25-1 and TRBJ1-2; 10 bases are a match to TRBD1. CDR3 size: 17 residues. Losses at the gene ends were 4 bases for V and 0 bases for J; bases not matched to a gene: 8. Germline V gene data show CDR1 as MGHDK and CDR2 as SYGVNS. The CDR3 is CASSARDRGPTNYGYTF. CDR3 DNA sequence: TGTGCCAGCAGTGCCCGGGACAGGGGACCGACTAACTATGGCTACACCTTC.

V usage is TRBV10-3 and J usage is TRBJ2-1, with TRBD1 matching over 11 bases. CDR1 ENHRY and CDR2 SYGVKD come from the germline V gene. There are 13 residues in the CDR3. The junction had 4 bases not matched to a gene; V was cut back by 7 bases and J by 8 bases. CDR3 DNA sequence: TGTGCCATCAAAGGACAGGGGGCGGATGAGCAGTTCTTC. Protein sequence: CAIKGQGADEQFF.

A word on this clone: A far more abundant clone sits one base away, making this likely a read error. The CDR3 is CASSLDSYNEQFF. The CDR3 DNA is TGTGCCAGCAGCTTAGATTCCTACAATGAGCAGTTCTTC. The rearrangement links TRBV7-3 to TRBJ2-1; D unresolved. The V and J ends lost 2 bases and 1 base respectively, with 3 bases between them. CDR1 and CDR2 from the germline V gene are SGHTA and FQGTGA. This CDR3 has 13 amino acids.

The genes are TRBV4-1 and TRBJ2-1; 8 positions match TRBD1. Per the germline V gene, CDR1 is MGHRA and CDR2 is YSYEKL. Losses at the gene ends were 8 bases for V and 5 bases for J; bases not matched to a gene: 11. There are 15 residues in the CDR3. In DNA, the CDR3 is TGCGCCAGCGCGCTCGGGGACAGGTCCCACAATGAGCAGTTCTTC. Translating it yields CASALGDRSHNEQFF.

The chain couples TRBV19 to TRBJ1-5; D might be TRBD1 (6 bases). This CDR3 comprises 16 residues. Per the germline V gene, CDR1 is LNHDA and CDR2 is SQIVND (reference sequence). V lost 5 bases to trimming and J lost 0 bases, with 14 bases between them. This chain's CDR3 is CASSLGAAISNQPQHF. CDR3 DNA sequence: TGTGCCAGTAGTCTGGGGGCCGCGATTAGCAATCAGCCCCAGCATTTT.

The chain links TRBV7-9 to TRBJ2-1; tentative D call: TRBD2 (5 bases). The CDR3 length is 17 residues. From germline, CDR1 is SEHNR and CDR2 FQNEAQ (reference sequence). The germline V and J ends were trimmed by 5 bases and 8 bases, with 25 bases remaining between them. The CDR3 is CASSHSSDGLFTDEQFF. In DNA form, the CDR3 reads TGTGCCAGCAGCCATTCCTCTGACGGACTTTTTACCGATGAGCAGTTCTTC. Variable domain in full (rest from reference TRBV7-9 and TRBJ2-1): DTGVSQNPRHKITKRGQNVTFRCDPISEHNRLYWYRQTLGQGPEFLTYFQNEAQLEKSRLLSDRFSAERPKGSFSTLEIQRTEQGDSAMYLCASSHSSDGLFTDEQFFGPGTRLTVL.

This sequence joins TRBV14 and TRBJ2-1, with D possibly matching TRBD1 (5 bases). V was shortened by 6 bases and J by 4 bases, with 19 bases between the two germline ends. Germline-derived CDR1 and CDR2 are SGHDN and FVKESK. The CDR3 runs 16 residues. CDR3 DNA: TGTGCCAGCAGTCCCATGACCTCAGGGTTGTACAATGAGCAGTTCTTC. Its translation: CASSPMTSGLYNEQFF.

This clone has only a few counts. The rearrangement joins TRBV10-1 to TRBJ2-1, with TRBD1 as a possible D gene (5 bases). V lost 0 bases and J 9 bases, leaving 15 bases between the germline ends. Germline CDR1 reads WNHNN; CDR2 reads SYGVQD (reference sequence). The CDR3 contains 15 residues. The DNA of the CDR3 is TGCGCCAGCAGTGAGTCGAGCAGGGATGTAGGTGAGCAGTTCTTC. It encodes CASSESSRDVGEQFF.

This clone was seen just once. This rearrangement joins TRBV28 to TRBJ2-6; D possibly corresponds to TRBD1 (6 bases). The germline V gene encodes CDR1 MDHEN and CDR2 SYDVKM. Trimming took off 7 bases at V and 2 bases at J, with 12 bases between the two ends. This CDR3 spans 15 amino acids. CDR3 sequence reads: CASTTPGAGANVLTF. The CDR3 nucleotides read TGTGCCAGCACCACACCAGGGGCTGGGGCCAACGTCCTGACTTTC.

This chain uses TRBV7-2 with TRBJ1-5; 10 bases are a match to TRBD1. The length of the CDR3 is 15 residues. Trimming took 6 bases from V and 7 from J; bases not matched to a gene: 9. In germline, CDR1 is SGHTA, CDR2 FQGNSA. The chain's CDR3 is CASRQTGGGWQPQHF. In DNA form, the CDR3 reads TGTGCCAGCAGACAGACAGGGGGCGGCTGGCAGCCCCAGCATTTT.

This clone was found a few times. CDR3 residues: CASGEGYYEQYF. In nucleotides, the CDR3 is TGTGCCAGCGGAGAGGGGTACTACGAGCAGTACTTC. The chain employs TRBV7-2 and TRBJ2-7; D tentatively reads TRBD1 or TRBD2 (5 bases each). V shed 8 bases and J shed 3 bases, with 11 bases lying between them. The germline CDR1 and CDR2 sequences are SGHTA and FQGNSA. This CDR3 has 12 amino acids.

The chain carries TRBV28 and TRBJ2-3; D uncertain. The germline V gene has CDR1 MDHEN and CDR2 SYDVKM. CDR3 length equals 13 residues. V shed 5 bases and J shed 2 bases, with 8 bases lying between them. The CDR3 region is CASSGASTDTQYF. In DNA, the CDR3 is TGTGCCAGCAGTGGAGCGTCCACAGATACGCAGTATTTT.